This TCR beta chain was sequenced during a study of identical twins. TCRdb redid the calling of the 5' RACE reads with MiXCR, one entry per CDR3 protein. The table shows fewer than 250,000 distinct CDR3 sequences, with under 10% occurring only once. CDR1 is DFQATT, CDR2 SNEGSKA, per germline (reference sequence). Trimming left V 3 bases short and J 5 bases short, with 22 bases between. The CDR3 has 16 amino acids. The same sample was also used in a study of yellow fever vaccine responses in identical twins.

The sample was memory (CD45RO+) T cells sorted from blood. The genes are TRBV20-1 and TRBJ2-5; D gene ambiguous. The clonotype originates from a woman younger than 30 in good health. The CDR3: CSASYITTPRGETQYF. DNA of the CDR3: TGCAGTGCTAGTTACATCACTACTCCCCGTGGGGAGACCCAGTACTTC.